The clone carrying this T cell receptor (beta chain) was counted once. Its target is not known. This specimen belongs to a study of OX40 agonist ivuxolimab in advanced cancers. Study-wide context: The dose-escalation group included hepatocellular carcinoma, melanoma, renal cell carcinoma and head and neck cancer. Antecedent anti-PD-1, anti-PD-L1 or anti-CTLA-4 therapy was permissible, with around 41% having received some. Study-level results: CD4+ and CD8+ blood T cells expanded clonally by week 6 at 0.1 to 3.0 mg/kg.

The CDR3 covers 15 residues. Trimming removed 6 bases at V and 1 base at J, with 14 bases between. The germline gives CDR1 LNHDA, CDR2 SQIVND (reference sequence). Sequencing used immunoSEQ multiplex PCR; TCRdb keeps in-frame clones, though not all of them. The repertoire holds about 72,000 clones, 75% to 90% seen once, with around 1% in the top ten. The V and J genes are TRBV19 and TRBJ2-3; D is perhaps TRBD2 (6 bases). The material sequenced was CD4+ or CD8+ T cells sorted from blood, taken in a trial of the OX40 agonist ivuxolimab. The TCR originated in an adult with an advanced solid tumor such as melanoma, head and neck, liver or kidney cancer. CDR3 amino acids: CASSMRGIGTDTQYF. Written as DNA, the CDR3 is TGTGCCAGTAGCATGCGGGGAATTGGCACAGATACGCAGTATTTT.